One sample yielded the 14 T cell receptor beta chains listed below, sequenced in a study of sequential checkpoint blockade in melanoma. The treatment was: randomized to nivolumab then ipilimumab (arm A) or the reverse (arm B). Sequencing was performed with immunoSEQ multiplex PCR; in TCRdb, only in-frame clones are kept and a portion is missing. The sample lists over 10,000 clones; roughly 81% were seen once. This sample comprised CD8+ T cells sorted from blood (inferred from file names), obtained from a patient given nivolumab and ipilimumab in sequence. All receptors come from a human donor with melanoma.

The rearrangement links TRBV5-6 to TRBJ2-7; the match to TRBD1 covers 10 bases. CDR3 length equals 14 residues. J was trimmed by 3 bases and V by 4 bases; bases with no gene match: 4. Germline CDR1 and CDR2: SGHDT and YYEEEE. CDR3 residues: CASSATGGIYEQYF. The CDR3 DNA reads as TGTGCCAGCAGCGCGACAGGGGGCATCTACGAGCAGTACTTC.

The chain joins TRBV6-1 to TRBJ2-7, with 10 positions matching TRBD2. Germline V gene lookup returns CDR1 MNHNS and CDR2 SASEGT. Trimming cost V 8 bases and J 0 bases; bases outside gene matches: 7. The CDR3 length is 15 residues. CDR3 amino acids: CASFSGTSVSYEQYF. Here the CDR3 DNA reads TGTGCCAGCTTCTCCGGGACTAGCGTCTCCTACGAGCAGTACTTC.

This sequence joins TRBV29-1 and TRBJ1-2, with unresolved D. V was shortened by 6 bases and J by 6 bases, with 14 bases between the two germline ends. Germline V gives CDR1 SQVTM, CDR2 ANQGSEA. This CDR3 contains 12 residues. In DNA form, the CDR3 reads TGCAGCGTGGACGGGGTTGGCGATGGCTACACCTTC. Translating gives CSVDGVGDGYTF.

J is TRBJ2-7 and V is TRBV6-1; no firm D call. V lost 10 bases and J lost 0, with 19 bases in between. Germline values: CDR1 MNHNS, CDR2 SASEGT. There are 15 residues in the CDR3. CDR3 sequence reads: CATTPTTPSSYEQYF. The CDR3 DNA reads TGTGCCACCACCCCGACGACACCGAGCTCCTACGAGCAGTACTTC.

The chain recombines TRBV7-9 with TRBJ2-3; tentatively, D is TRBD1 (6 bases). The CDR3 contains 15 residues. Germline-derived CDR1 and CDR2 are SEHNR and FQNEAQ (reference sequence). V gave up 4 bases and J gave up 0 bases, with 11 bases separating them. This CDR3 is CASSSKGVSTDTQYF. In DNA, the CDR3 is TGTGCCAGCAGCTCTAAGGGGGTTAGCACAGATACGCAGTATTTT.

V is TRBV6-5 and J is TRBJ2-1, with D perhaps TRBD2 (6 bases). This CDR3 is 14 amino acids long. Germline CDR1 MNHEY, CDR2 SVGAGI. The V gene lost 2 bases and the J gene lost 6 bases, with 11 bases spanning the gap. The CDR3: CASSYGGLGNEQFF. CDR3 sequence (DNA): TGTGCCAGCAGTTACGGGGGGTTGGGCAATGAGCAGTTCTTC.

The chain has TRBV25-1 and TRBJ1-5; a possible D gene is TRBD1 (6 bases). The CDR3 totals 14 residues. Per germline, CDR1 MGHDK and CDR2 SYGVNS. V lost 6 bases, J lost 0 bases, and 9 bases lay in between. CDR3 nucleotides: TGTGCCAGCAGAGGGGGAGATAGCAATCAGCCCCAGCATTTT. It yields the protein CASRGGDSNQPQHF.

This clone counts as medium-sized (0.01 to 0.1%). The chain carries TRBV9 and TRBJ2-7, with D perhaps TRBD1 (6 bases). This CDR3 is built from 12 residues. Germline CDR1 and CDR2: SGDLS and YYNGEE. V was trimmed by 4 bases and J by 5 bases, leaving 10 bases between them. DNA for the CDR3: TGTGCCAGCAGCCCAGGGGCCCACGAGCAGTACTTC. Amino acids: CASSPGAHEQYF.

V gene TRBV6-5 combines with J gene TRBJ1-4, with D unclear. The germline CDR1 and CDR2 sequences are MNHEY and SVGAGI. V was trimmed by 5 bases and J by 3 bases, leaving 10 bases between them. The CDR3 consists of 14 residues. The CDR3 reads CASSIERANEKLFF. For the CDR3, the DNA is TGTGCCAGCAGTATAGAGAGGGCTAATGAAAAACTGTTTTTT.

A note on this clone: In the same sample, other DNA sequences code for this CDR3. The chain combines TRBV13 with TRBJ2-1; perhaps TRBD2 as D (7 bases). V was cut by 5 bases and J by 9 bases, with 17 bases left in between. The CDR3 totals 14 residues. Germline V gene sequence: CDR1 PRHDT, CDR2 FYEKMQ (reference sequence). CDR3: CASSLDHREGEQFF. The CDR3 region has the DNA TGTGCCAGCAGCCTAGATCACAGGGAGGGTGAGCAGTTCTTC.

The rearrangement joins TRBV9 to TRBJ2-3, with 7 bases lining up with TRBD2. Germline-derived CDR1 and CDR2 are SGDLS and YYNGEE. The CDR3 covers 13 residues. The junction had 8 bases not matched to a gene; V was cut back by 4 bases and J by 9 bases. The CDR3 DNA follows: TGTGCCAGCAGCTCGGGGCTAGCGGAGACGCAGTATTTT. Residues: CASSSGLAETQYF.

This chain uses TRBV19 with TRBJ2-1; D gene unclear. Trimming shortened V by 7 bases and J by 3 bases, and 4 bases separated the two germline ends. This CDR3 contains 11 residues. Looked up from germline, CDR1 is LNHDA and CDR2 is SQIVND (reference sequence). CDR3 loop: CASTYYNEQFF. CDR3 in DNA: TGTGCCAGTACTTACTACAATGAGCAGTTCTTC.

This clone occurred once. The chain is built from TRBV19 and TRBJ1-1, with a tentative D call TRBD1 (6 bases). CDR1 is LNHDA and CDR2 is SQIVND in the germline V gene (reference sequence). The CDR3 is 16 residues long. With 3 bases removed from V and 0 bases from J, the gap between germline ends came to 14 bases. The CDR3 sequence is CASSMGGGGLNTEAFF. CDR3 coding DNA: TGTGCCAGTAGTATGGGGGGCGGGGGGCTGAACACTGAAGCTTTCTTT.

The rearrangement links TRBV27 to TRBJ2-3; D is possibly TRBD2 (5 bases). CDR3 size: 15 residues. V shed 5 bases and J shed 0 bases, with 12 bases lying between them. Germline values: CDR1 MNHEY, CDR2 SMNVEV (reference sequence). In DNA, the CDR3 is TGTGCCAGCAGTCCCTCGGGATCTAGCACAGATACGCAGTATTTT. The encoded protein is CASSPSGSSTDTQYF.